This TCR beta chain is from a study of cytomegalovirus exposure and HLA in healthy donors. Findings and caveats of the study: Among TCR beta chains, those listed as cytomegalovirus-associated numbered around 180. A missense variant in DCLRE1C was later tied to TCR beta V- and J-gene trimming.

About this clone: The antigen remains unidentified. The junction departs from the called germline gene at one end, perhaps through a read error. This same CDR3 is encoded by further DNA sequences in the sample.

Nominally healthy donors were sampled, though unrecorded immune exposures were likely. The germline V gene has CDR1 SQVTM and CDR2 ANQGSEA. This CDR3 comprises 14 residues. PCR amplification relied on 60 Vbeta primers (plus 13 Jbeta primers). Sequencing was performed with immunoSEQ multiplex PCR; in TCRdb, only in-frame clones are kept and a portion is missing. The sample carries roughly 130,000 clones, 80% to 90% recorded once. The clonotype originates from a woman between 40 and 55 years old in good health and CMV-seropositive. Sequences were obtained from PBMCs. The V and J genes are TRBV29-1 and TRBJ2-3; D ambiguous. The CDR3 here is CSVEDLDLTDTQYF. In DNA, the CDR3 is TGCAGCGTCGAAGATCTAGACCTCACAGATACGCAGTATTTT.